A single sample is the source of the 25 T cell receptor beta chains below, sequenced in a study of a mutant IDH1 vaccine in newly diagnosed glioma. The antigens for these receptors are not known. The sample's time point: week 11, during vaccination. Vaccination comprised doses that each held 300 ug of mutant IDH1 20-mer peptide, plus topical imiquimod. The assay was immunoSEQ multiplex PCR, and TCRdb's table has in-frame clones only and misses some. The repertoire holds 25,000 to 40,000 clones, with around 80% as singletons. This sample comprised PBMCs, obtained from a glioma patient whose treatment included an IDH1 peptide vaccine. These receptors were collected from a man aged 25 to 45 with glioma.

This chain connects TRBV21-1 to TRBJ1-4. TRBV21-1 is a pseudogene. The CDR3 is 12 residues long. The CDR3 coding sequence is TGTGCCAGCAGCAATACGAGTGAAAAACTGTTTTTT. Amino acid sequence: CASSNTSEKLFF.

The chain employs TRBV7-9 and TRBJ2-7; 9 bases are a match to TRBD1. Unmatched junction bases numbered 8, after V lost 6 bases and J lost 5 bases. Germline CDR1 and CDR2: SEHNR and FQNEAQ (reference sequence). CDR3 size: 14 residues. This CDR3 is CASRPGQGIHEQYF. CDR3 in DNA: TGTGCCAGCAGGCCGGGACAGGGAATTCACGAGCAGTACTTC.

This clone was seen once. The chain joins TRBV19 to TRBJ2-5, with TRBD1 as a possible D gene (6 bases). The germline gives CDR1 LNHDA, CDR2 SQIVND (reference sequence). Trimming removed 1 base from V and 5 bases from J, with 11 bases in between. The CDR3 spans 14 residues. CDR3 loop: CASSIGWGLETQYF. The CDR3 region has the DNA TGTGCCAGTAGTATAGGTTGGGGGCTTGAGACCCAGTACTTC.

The chain has TRBV10-3 and TRBJ1-4, with D unresolved. The V and J ends lost 8 bases and 0 bases respectively, with 10 bases between them. CDR1 is ENHRY, CDR2 SYGVKD, per germline. The CDR3 runs to 14 residues. The CDR3 reads CAIRGGATNEKLFF. The CDR3 nucleotides are TGTGCCATCCGAGGAGGAGCAACTAATGAAAAACTGTTTTTT.

The V gene is TRBV10-2, the J gene TRBJ2-1; tentative D call: TRBD2 (5 bases). There are 19 residues in the CDR3. Germline assignment: CDR1 WSHSY and CDR2 SAAADI. Deletions cut 4 bases from V and 0 bases from J, with 22 bases between. The CDR3 DNA reads as TGCGCCAGCAGTGCCCCGCTACGACTCGCGGGTAACTCCTACAATGAGCAGTTCTTC. This translates into CASSAPLRLAGNSYNEQFF.

The rearrangement joins TRBV5-1 to TRBJ2-1, with D possibly called TRBD1 or TRBD2 (6 bases each). The V end lost 1 base, the J end lost 8 bases, and 16 bases lay between the germline ends. CDR1 is SGHRS and CDR2 is YFSETQ in the germline V gene. The CDR3 spans 15 residues. The CDR3 region has the DNA TGCGCCAGCAGCTTGTCGCTAGGGGGGCTGTATGAGCAGTTCTTC. This codes for CASSLSLGGLYEQFF. The full variable domain, its missing parts supplied by reference TRBV5-1 and TRBJ2-1, is KAGVTQTPRYLIKTRGQQVTLSCSPISGHRSVSWYQQTPGQGLQFLFEYFSETQRNKGNFPGRFSGRQFSNSRSEMNVSTLELGDSALYLCASSLSLGGLYEQFFGPGTRLTVL.

The rearrangement links TRBV2 to TRBJ1-1, with TRBD1 identical over 8 bases. Germline CDR1 SNHLY, CDR2 FYNNEI. The junction had 4 bases not matched to a gene; V was cut back by 3 bases and J by 4 bases. CDR3 length equals 14 residues. As DNA, the CDR3 is TGTGCCAGCAGTGAGGACAGGGTTACCACTGAAGCTTTCTTT. This encodes CASSEDRVTTEAFF. Variable domain in full (rest from reference TRBV2 and TRBJ1-1): EPEVTQTPSHQVTQMGQEVILRCVPISNHLYFYWYRQILGQKVEFLVSFYNNEISEKSEIFDDQFSVERPDGSNFTLKIRSTKLEDSAMYFCASSEDRVTTEAFFGQGTRLTVV.

The chain couples TRBV19 to TRBJ2-2; 8 positions match TRBD1. CDR1 is LNHDA and CDR2 is SQIVND in the germline V gene (reference sequence). V lost 11 bases, J lost 4 bases, and 6 bases stayed unmatched. The CDR3 is 13 amino acids. Written as DNA, the CDR3 is TGTGCCGTCGGACAGGGACGCACCGGGGAGCTGTTTTTT. Protein sequence: CAVGQGRTGELFF.

The chain joins TRBV10-3 to TRBJ1-1; no clear D gene. CDR1 is ENHRY, CDR2 SYGVKD, per germline. The CDR3 runs to 15 residues. V was trimmed by 0 bases and J by 3 bases, leaving 11 bases between them. The CDR3 is CAISESGGSDTEAFF. CDR3 DNA: TGTGCCATCAGTGAGTCGGGAGGGTCGGACACTGAAGCTTTCTTT.

This clone was found a few times. This chain links TRBV2 with TRBJ1-4; D is possibly TRBD1 (5 bases). Deletions cut 3 bases from V and 8 bases from J, with 16 bases between. Looked up from germline, CDR1 is SNHLY and CDR2 is FYNNEI. This CDR3 region has 15 residues. CDR3 nucleotide sequence: TGTGCCAGCAGTGATGTATCCGGGGGGGAGGAAAAACTGTTTTTT. It translates to CASSDVSGGEEKLFF.

This chain uses TRBV7-2 with TRBJ2-7; D is ambiguous. Germline values: CDR1 SGHTA, CDR2 FQGNSA. This CDR3 spans 12 amino acids. Trimming left V 6 bases short and J 6 bases short, with 12 bases between. CDR3 DNA: TGTGCCAGCAGTCACATCGTAGGCGAGCAGTACTTC. This sequence encodes CASSHIVGEQYF.

V gene TRBV29-1 combines with J gene TRBJ2-5, with a possible D match to TRBD1 (6 bases). The CDR3 contains 14 residues. The V and J ends lost 5 bases and 0 bases respectively, with 13 bases between them. The germline V gene has CDR1 SQVTM and CDR2 ANQGSEA. CDR3: CSVTGLGYQETQYF. DNA of the CDR3: TGCAGCGTTACAGGGTTGGGGTACCAAGAGACCCAGTACTTC.

CDR3 residues: CASRGQGRETQYF. The CDR3 DNA follows: TGTGCCAGCCGAGGACAGGGGCGAGAGACCCAGTACTTC. The chain employs TRBV19 and TRBJ2-5, with 9 bases identical to TRBD1. Per germline, CDR1 LNHDA and CDR2 SQIVND (reference sequence). V lost 9 bases to trimming and J lost 4 bases; unmatched junction nucleotides: 6. The CDR3 has 13 amino acids. The complete variable domain, with remaining parts taken from reference TRBV19 and TRBJ2-5, reads DGGITQSPKYLFRKEGQNVTLSCEQNLNHDAMYWYRQDPGQGLRLIYYSQIVNDFQKGDIAEGYSVSREKKESFPLTVTSAQKNPTAFYLCASRGQGRETQYFGPGTRLLVL.

This clone was found a few times. The chain carries TRBV6-1 and TRBJ2-7, with D uncertain. The CDR3 runs to 15 residues. Germline V gene data show CDR1 as MNHNS and CDR2 as SASEGT. The V gene lost 2 bases and the J gene lost 4 bases, with 15 bases spanning the gap. In DNA form, the CDR3 reads TGTGCCAGCAGTGAATCGTTCTTAACTAATTACGAGCAGTACTTC. Translating it yields CASSESFLTNYEQYF.

The V call is TRBV2, the J call TRBJ1-2, with TRBD1 matching 7 bases. The CDR3 loop spans 13 amino acids. The junction had 6 bases not matched to a gene; V was cut back by 4 bases and J by 7 bases. Per the germline V gene, CDR1 is SNHLY and CDR2 is FYNNEI. CDR3 in DNA: TGTGCCAGCAGTGTTGAGGGGGCTGCTGGCTACACCTTC. This gives the protein CASSVEGAAGYTF.

The rearrangement links TRBV10-3 to TRBJ2-1; 7 nucleotides align to TRBD2. The germline gives CDR1 ENHRY, CDR2 SYGVKD. Unmatched junction bases numbered 5, after V lost 4 bases and J lost 2 bases. There are 15 residues in the CDR3. The CDR3 DNA sequence: TGTGCCATCAGTGTTGCGGGAGAGACCTACAATGAGCAGTTCTTC. It encodes CAISVAGETYNEQFF.

V gene TRBV30 combines with J gene TRBJ1-5; TRBD1 is a possible D gene (6 bases). Germline CDR1 reads GTSNPN; CDR2 reads SVGIG (reference sequence). The V gene lost 3 bases and the J gene lost 4 bases, with 7 bases spanning the gap. The CDR3 runs 12 residues. CDR3 residues: CAWSQGNQPQHF. Here the CDR3 DNA reads TGTGCCTGGAGCCAGGGGAATCAGCCCCAGCATTTT.

The rearrangement uses TRBV11-2 and TRBJ2-1, with unresolved D. This CDR3 region has 11 residues. The V end was cut by 3 bases, the J end by 7 bases, with 4 bases between. The germline V gene has CDR1 SGHAT and CDR2 FQNNGV. CDR3 amino acids: CASSFLNEQFF. In nucleotides, the CDR3 is TGTGCCAGCAGCTTTTTGAATGAGCAGTTCTTC.

The V call is TRBV6-4, the J call TRBJ1-1; D remains ambiguous. Germline CDR1 MRHNA, CDR2 SNTAGT. V was cut by 7 bases and J by 1 base, with 7 bases left in between. CDR3 length equals 12 residues. The CDR3 is CASTPGNTEAFF. In DNA form, the CDR3 reads TGTGCCAGCACCCCCGGGAACACTGAAGCTTTCTTT.

The J gene is TRBJ2-6, the V gene TRBV5-1; D is possibly TRBD1 (5 bases). Germline V gives CDR1 SGHRS, CDR2 YFSETQ. The germline V and J ends were trimmed by 4 bases and 3 bases, with 17 bases remaining between them. The CDR3 sequence is 17 residues long. CDR3 residues: CASSQVVWGFGANVLTF. CDR3 nucleotides: TGCGCCAGCAGCCAGGTTGTTTGGGGCTTTGGGGCCAACGTCCTGACTTTC.

This sequence joins TRBV6-6 and TRBJ2-5, with a possible D match to TRBD1 (5 bases). The V gene lost 5 bases and the J gene lost 4 bases, with 14 bases spanning the gap. Germline CDR1 MNHNY, CDR2 SVGAGI (reference sequence). CDR3 length equals 14 residues. CDR3 sequence: CASSPPGWAETQYF. In DNA form, the CDR3 reads TGTGCCAGCAGTCCCCCAGGGTGGGCAGAGACCCAGTACTTC.

The genes are TRBV29-1 and TRBJ2-7, with unresolved D. Germline CDR1 SQVTM, CDR2 ANQGSEA. This CDR3 has 12 residues. The V gene lost 5 bases and the J gene lost 3 bases, with 11 bases spanning the gap. The CDR3 protein is CSVSGDSYEQYF. The DNA of the CDR3 is TGCAGCGTTAGTGGTGATAGCTACGAGCAGTACTTC.

V and J are TRBV29-1 and TRBJ2-1; TRBD1 matches at 7 bases. The CDR3 spans 15 residues. V lost 5 bases to trimming and J lost 7 bases; unmatched junction nucleotides: 14. The germline gives CDR1 SQVTM, CDR2 ANQGSEA. The DNA for the CDR3 is TGCAGCGTTACCGGGACAGAGGTCGGTGAGAATGAGCAGTTCTTC. It specifies CSVTGTEVGENEQFF.

The rearrangement joins TRBV6-1 to TRBJ2-3, with a tentative D call TRBD1 (5 bases). V was shortened by 5 bases and J by 2 bases, with 8 bases between the two germline ends. CDR1 MNHNS and CDR2 SASEGT come from the germline V gene. The CDR3 runs 13 residues. The CDR3: CASSIRATDTQYF. The DNA for the CDR3 is TGTGCCAGCAGTATCAGGGCCACAGATACGCAGTATTTT.

In its sample, this clone was seen a few times. The chain is built from TRBV29-1 and TRBJ1-1; D gene uncertain. The CDR3 totals 15 residues. The germline CDR1 and CDR2 sequences are SQVTM and ANQGSEA. The V gene lost 5 bases and the J gene lost 1 base, with 17 bases spanning the gap. CDR3 sequence (DNA): TGCAGCGTTACCCAAGGGTTAACGGGGAACACTGAAGCTTTCTTT. This encodes CSVTQGLTGNTEAFF.